These 12 T cell receptor beta chains were sequenced from one sample in a study of blood T cell repertoires in COVID-19. The protocol was immunoSEQ multiplex PCR, while the TCRdb copy is restricted to in-frame clones and leaves out a portion. The data contain some 110,000 clones, 84% of them seen just once; the ten biggest clones take up 11% to 15%. The source material was peripheral blood. These receptors originate from a woman aged 55-69 years with acute or convalescent COVID-19.

CDR3 in DNA: TGTGCCAGCAGCCTTCCCTTTGCGGGGGGGGCCCCTGGAAATGAGCAGTTCTTC. Encoded protein: CASSLPFAGGAPGNEQFF. The chain is built from TRBV7-2 and TRBJ2-1; 9 bases match TRBD2. Germline lookup yields CDR1 SGHTA and CDR2 FQGNSA. This CDR3 is 18 amino acids long. With 5 bases clipped from V and 7 bases from J, the junction kept 18 bases outside the gene matches.

This clone has only a few counts. This chain joins TRBV6-6 and TRBJ1-1; the D gene is possibly TRBD1 (5 bases). From germline, CDR1 is MNHNY and CDR2 SVGAGI (reference sequence). The CDR3 contains 15 residues. Trimming removed 4 bases at V and 0 bases at J, with 12 bases between. The CDR3 protein is CASSWGGSMNTEAFF. The CDR3 nucleotides read TGTGCCAGCAGTTGGGGCGGAAGTATGAACACTGAAGCTTTCTTT.

The chain has TRBV2 and TRBJ2-1; 10 nucleotides agree with TRBD2. Germline loops: CDR1 SNHLY, CDR2 FYNNEI. CDR3 size: 15 residues. J was trimmed by 4 bases and V by 4 bases; bases with no gene match: 4. The CDR3, as DNA: TGTGCCAGCAGTGCTAGCGGGAGTACGTACAATGAGCAGTTCTTC. Its translation: CASSASGSTYNEQFF.

The J gene is TRBJ2-1, the V gene TRBV6-5; weak D call: TRBD2 (5 bases). Germline V gives CDR1 MNHEY, CDR2 SVGAGI. The CDR3 has 15 residues. V dropped 7 bases and J dropped 0 bases, with 13 bases sitting between them. The CDR3 spells CASNPGVSSYNEQFF. DNA of the CDR3: TGTGCCAGCAATCCCGGGGTGAGCTCCTACAATGAGCAGTTCTTC.

The genes are TRBV7-2 and TRBJ1-1, with D perhaps matching TRBD1 (6 bases). Germline CDR1 reads SGHTA; CDR2 reads FQGNSA. The CDR3 loop spans 14 amino acids. V lost 4 bases to trimming and J lost 3 bases, with 12 bases between them. This CDR3 reads CASSSRQVDTEAFF. DNA of the CDR3: TGTGCCAGCAGCTCGAGACAGGTCGACACTGAAGCTTTCTTT.

The genes are TRBV6-5 and TRBJ2-1; TRBD2 might be the D (6 bases). The CDR3 totals 14 residues. V lost 5 bases to trimming and J lost 4 bases, with 12 bases between them. Germline CDR1 and CDR2: MNHEY and SVGAGI. The chain's CDR3 is CASSTSLAYNEQFF. In DNA form, the CDR3 reads TGTGCCAGCAGTACTAGCCTGGCGTACAATGAGCAGTTCTTC.

The J gene is TRBJ2-2, the V gene TRBV2; D call uncertain. The V and J ends lost 3 bases and 7 bases respectively, with 18 bases between them. There are 16 residues in the CDR3. The germline V gene has CDR1 SNHLY and CDR2 FYNNEI. CDR3 in DNA: TGTGCCAGCAGTGATGAGGCAAGAAACGGCCGCGGGGAGCTGTTTTTT. It specifies CASSDEARNGRGELFF.

The chain combines TRBV29-1 with TRBJ2-7, with 11 positions matching TRBD1. The ends lost 4 bases at V and 6 bases at J; junction bases unmatched: 5. The CDR3 is 13 residues long. Germline lookup yields CDR1 SQVTM and CDR2 ANQGSEA. The CDR3 here is CSVAPGQGGEQYF. The CDR3 bases are TGCAGCGTTGCACCGGGACAGGGGGGCGAGCAGTACTTC.

This chain connects TRBV20-1 to TRBJ2-7; D gene uncertain. V gave up 3 bases and J gave up 2 bases, with 8 bases separating them. CDR3 length: 12 amino acids. The germline CDR1 and CDR2 sequences are DFQATT and SNEGSKA (reference sequence). The CDR3 nucleotides read TGCAGTGCTAGTCCAGGAACCTACGAGCAGTACTTC. Encoded protein: CSASPGTYEQYF.

The chain couples TRBV27 to TRBJ1-6; a possible D gene is TRBD1 (6 bases). CDR3 length equals 15 residues. Germline lookup yields CDR1 MNHEY and CDR2 SMNVEV (reference sequence). Deletions cut 5 bases from V and 5 bases from J, with 13 bases between. CDR3 region: CASSPGAANNSPLHF. The CDR3 region has the DNA TGTGCCAGCAGTCCAGGGGCCGCTAATAATTCACCCCTCCACTTT.

This clone appeared once. The V gene is TRBV27, the J gene TRBJ1-2; 9 positions agree with TRBD1. Germline-derived CDR1 and CDR2 are MNHEY and SMNVEV (reference sequence). With V trimmed by 3 bases and J by 6 bases, 8 bases remained unmatched. This CDR3 is built from 15 residues. CDR3 region: CASSFGTGRSDGYTF. In nucleotides, the CDR3 is TGTGCCAGCAGTTTCGGGACAGGGAGGTCGGATGGCTACACCTTC.

The sample holds one count of this clone. The V and J genes are TRBV5-6 and TRBJ2-2; no definite D call. CDR3 length: 16 residues. Germline CDR1 and CDR2: SGHDT and YYEEEE. The germline V and J ends were trimmed by 2 bases and 4 bases, with 15 bases remaining between them. The CDR3 nucleotides read TGTGCCAGCAGCTTTAAGAGAGCCTTTAGCACCGGGGAGCTGTTTTTT. Translated: CASSFKRAFSTGELFF.